Listed below are T cell receptor beta chains from one sample, sequenced in a study of cytotoxic CD8 clonotypes in ibrutinib-treated CLL. Assay used: immunoSEQ multiplex PCR; TCRdb lists only in-frame clones, some missing. Of roughly 60,000 clones in the sample, around 68% are singletons; the top ten hold around 43%. Sequences were derived from PBMCs, sampled after 12 months of ibrutinib treatment. Receptors originate from a human donor with chronic lymphocytic leukemia. The CDR3 runs from the conserved cysteine through the conserved F or W.

V gene,J gene,CDR3 protein
TRBV28,TRBJ2-7,CASSPIFGEQYF
TRBV10-3,TRBJ1-5,CAISAGTESNQPQHF
TRBV5-4,TRBJ2-7,CASSLFSGFEQYF
TRBV13,TRBJ2-5,CASSFPGLGETQYF
TRBV7-3,TRBJ2-5,CASSFFSSSETQYF
TRBV29-1,TRBJ2-3,CSVRRDTQYF
TRBV6-1,TRBJ2-1,CASSESLGTLYNEQFF
TRBV28,TRBJ2-7,CASLTSGPYEQYF
TRBV5-1,TRBJ2-3,CASSGGPSTDTQYF
TRBV19,TRBJ1-5,CASTRTSHQPQHF
TRBV7-6,TRBJ2-3,CASSLGPGLSTDTQYF
TRBV18,TRBJ1-1,CASSLDRGDTEAFF
TRBV5-4,TRBJ1-1,CASRRRELNTEAFF